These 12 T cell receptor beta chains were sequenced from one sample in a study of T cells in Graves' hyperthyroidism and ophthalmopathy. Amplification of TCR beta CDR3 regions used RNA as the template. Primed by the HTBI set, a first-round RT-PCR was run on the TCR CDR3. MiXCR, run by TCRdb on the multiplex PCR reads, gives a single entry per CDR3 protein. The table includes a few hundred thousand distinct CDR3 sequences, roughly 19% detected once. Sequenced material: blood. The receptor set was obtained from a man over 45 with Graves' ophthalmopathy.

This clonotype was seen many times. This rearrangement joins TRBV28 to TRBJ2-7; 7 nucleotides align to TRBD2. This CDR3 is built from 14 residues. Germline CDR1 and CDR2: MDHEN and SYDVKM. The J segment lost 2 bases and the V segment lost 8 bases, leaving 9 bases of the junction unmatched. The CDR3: CASQRRAGPYEQYF. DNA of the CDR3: TGTGCCAGCCAACGCAGAGCGGGGCCCTACGAGCAGTACTTC.

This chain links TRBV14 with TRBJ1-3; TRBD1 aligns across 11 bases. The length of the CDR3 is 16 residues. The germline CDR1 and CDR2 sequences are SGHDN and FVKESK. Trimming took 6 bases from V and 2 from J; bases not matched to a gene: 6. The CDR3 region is CASSYGQGATGNTIYF. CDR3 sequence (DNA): TGTGCCAGCAGTTACGGACAGGGGGCGACTGGAAACACCATATATTTT.

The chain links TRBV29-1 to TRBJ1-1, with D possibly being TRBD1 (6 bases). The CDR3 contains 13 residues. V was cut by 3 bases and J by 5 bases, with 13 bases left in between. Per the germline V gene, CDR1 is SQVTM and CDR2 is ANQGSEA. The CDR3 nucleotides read TGCAGCGTTGACAGGGGTCTGAGGACTGAAGCTTTCTTT. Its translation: CSVDRGLRTEAFF.

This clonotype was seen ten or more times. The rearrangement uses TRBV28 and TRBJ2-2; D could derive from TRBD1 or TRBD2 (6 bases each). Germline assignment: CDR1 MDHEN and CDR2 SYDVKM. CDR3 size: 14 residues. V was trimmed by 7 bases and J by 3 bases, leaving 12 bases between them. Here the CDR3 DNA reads TGTGCCAGCACGCCGGGGGCTTACACCGGGGAGCTGTTTTTT. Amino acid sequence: CASTPGAYTGELFF. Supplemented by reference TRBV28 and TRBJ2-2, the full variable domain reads DVKVTQSSRYLVKRTGEKVFLECVQDMDHENMFWYRQDPGLGLRLIYFSYDVKMKEKGDIPEGYSVSREKKERFSLILESASTNQTSMYLCASTPGAYTGELFFGEGSRLTVL.

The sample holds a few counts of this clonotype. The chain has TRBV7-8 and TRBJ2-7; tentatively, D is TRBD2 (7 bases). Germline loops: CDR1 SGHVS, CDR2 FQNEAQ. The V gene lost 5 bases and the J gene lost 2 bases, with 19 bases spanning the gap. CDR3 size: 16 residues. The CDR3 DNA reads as TGTGCCAGCAGCCCATCTGGGGGGGCTAGACCCTACGAGCAGTACTTC. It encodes CASSPSGGARPYEQYF.

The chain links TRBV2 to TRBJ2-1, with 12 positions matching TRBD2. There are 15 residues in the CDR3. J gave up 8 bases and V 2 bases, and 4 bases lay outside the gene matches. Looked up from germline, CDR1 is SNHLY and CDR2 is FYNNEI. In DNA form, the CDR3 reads TGTGCCAGCAGTGAACTAGCGGGAGGGTGGGATGAGCAGTTCTTC. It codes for CASSELAGGWDEQFF.

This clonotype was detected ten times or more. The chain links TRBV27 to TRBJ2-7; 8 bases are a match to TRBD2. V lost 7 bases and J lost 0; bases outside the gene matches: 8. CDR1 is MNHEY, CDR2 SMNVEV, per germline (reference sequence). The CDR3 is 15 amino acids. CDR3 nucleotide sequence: TGTGCCAGCATCGGTCGCGGGAGGAGCTCCTACGAGCAGTACTTC. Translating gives CASIGRGRSSYEQYF.

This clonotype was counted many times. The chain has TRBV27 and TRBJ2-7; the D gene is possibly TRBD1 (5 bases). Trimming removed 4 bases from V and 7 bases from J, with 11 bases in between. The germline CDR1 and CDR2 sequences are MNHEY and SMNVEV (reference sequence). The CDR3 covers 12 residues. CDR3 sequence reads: CASSSQGWEQYF. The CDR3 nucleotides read TGTGCCAGCAGTTCTCAGGGTTGGGAGCAGTACTTC.

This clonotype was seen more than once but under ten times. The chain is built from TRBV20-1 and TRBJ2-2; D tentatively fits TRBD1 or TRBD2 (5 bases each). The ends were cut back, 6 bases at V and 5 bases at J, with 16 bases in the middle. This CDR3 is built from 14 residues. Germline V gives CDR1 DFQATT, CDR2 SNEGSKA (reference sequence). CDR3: CSAPRSGSTGELFF. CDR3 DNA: TGCAGTGCCCCCCGGTCAGGGAGTACCGGGGAGCTGTTTTTT.

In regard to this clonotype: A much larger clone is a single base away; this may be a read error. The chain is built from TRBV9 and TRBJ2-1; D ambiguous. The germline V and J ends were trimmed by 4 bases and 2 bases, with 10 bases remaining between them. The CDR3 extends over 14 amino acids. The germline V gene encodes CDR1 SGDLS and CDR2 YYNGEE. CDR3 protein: CASSLSSAYNEQFF. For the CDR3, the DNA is TGTGCCAGCAGCCTCAGCTCGGCCTACAATGAGCAGTTCTTC.

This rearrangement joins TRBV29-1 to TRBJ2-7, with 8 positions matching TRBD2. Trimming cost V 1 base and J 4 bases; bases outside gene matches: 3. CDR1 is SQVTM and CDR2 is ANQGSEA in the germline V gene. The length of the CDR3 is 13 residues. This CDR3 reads CSVEGGTRYEQYF. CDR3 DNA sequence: TGCAGCGTTGAAGGAGGGACTAGATACGAGCAGTACTTC.

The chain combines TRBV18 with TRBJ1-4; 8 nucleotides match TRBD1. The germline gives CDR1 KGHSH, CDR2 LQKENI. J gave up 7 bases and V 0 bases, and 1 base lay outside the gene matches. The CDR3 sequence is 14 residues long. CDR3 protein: CASSPPTGVEKLFF. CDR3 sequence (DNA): TGTGCCAGCTCACCACCGACAGGGGTTGAAAAACTGTTTTTT.